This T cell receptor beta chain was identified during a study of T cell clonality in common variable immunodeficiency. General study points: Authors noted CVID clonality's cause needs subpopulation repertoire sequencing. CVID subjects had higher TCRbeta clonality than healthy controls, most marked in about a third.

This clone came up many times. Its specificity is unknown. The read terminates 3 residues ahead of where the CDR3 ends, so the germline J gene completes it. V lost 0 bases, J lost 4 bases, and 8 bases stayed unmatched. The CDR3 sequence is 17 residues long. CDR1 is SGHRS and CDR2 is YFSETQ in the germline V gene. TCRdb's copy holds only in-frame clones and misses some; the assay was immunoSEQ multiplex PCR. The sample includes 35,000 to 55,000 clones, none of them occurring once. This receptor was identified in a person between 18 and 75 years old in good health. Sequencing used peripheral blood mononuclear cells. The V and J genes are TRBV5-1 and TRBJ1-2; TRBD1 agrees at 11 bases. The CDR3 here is CASSLGTGGVQVYGYTF. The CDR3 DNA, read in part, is TGCGCCAGCAGCTTGGGGACAGGGGGCGTTCAGGTCTATGGC.